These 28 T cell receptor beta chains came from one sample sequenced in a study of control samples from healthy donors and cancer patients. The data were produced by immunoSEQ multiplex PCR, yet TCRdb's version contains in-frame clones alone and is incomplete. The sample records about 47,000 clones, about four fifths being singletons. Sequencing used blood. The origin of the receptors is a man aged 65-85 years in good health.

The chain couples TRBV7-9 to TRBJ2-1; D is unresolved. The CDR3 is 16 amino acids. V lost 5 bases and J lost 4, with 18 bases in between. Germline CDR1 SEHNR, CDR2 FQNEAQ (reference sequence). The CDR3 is CASSPPEYPYYNEQFF. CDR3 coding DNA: TGTGCCAGCAGCCCGCCGGAATACCCCTATTACAATGAGCAGTTCTTC.

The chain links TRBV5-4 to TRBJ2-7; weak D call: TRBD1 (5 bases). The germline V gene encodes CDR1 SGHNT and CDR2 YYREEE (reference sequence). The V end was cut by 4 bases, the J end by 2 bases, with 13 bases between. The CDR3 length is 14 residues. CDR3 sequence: CASSPTVHPYEQYF. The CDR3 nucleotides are TGTGCCAGCAGCCCGACAGTACACCCCTACGAGCAGTACTTC.

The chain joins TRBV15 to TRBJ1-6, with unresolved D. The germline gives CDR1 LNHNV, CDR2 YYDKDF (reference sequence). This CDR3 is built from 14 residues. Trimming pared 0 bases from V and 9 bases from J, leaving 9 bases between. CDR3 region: CATSRDGQSSPLHF. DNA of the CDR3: TGTGCCACCAGCAGAGACGGGCAAAGTTCACCCCTCCACTTT.

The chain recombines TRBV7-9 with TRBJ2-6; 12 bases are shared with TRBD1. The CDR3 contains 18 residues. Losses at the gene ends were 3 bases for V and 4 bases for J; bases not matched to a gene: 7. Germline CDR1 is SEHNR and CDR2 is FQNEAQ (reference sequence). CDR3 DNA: TGTGCCAGCAGCTTTTCCCCGGGACAGGGGGCCGGGGCCAACGTCCTGACTTTC. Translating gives CASSFSPGQGAGANVLTF.

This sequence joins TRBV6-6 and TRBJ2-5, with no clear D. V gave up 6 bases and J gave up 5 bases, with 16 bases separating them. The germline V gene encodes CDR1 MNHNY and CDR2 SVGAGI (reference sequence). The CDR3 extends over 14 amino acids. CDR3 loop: CASRDVSVGETQYF. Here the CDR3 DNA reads TGTGCCAGCAGAGACGTGTCGGTAGGCGAGACCCAGTACTTC.

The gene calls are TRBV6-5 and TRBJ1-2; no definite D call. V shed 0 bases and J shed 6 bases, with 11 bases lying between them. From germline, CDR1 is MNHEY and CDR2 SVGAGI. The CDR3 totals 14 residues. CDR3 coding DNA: TGTGCCAGCAGTTACTCGGCCTCCAAACATGGCTACACCTTC. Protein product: CASSYSASKHGYTF.

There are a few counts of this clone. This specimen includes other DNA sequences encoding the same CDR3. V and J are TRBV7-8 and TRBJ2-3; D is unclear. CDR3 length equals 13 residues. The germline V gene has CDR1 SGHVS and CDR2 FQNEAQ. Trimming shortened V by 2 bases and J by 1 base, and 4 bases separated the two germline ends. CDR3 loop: CASSLIGTDTQYF. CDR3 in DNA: TGTGCCAGCAGCTTAATCGGCACAGATACGCAGTATTTT. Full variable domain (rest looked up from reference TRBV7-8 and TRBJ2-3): GAGVSQSPRYKVAKRGQDVALRCDPISGHVSLFWYQQALGQGPEFLTYFQNEAQLDKSGLPSDRFFAERPEGSVSTLKIQRTQQEDSAVYLCASSLIGTDTQYFGPGTRLTVL.

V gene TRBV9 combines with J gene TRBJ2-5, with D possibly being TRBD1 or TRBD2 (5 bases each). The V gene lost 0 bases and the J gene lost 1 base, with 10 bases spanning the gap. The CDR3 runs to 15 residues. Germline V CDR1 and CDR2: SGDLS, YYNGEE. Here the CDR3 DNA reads TGTGCCAGCAGCGTAGCGTACGGGGCCCAAGAGACCCAGTACTTC. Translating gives CASSVAYGAQETQYF.

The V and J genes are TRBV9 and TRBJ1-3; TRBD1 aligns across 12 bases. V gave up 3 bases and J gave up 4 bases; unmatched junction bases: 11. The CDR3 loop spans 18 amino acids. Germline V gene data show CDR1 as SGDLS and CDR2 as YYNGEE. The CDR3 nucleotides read TGTGCCAGCAGCGGACGTCCGGGACAGGGGGCGCAAGGAAACACCATATATTTT. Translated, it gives CASSGRPGQGAQGNTIYF.

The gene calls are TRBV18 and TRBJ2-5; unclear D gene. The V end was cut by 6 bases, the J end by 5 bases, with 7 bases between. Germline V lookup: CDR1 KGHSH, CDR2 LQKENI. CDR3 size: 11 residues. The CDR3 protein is CASSQGETQYF. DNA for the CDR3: TGTGCCAGCTCGCAAGGCGAGACCCAGTACTTC.

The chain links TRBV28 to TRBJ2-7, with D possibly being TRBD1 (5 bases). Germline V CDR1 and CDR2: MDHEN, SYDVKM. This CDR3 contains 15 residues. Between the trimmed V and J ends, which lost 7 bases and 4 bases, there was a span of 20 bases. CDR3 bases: TGTGCCAGCACCGCATTAAGGACATCCTGGTACGAGCAGTACTTC. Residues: CASTALRTSWYEQYF.

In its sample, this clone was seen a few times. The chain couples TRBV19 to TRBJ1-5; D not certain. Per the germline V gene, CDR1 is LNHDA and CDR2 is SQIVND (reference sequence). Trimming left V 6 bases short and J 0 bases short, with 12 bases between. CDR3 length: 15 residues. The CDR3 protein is CASSREAYSNQPQHF. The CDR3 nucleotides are TGTGCCAGTAGCCGAGAGGCATATAGCAATCAGCCCCAGCATTTT.

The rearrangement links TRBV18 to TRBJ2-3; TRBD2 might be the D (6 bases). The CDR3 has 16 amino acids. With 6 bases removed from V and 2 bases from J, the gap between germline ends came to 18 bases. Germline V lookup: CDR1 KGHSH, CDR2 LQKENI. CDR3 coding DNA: TGTGCCAGCTCTCCCGGAGGGGCGGGGTACACAGATACGCAGTATTTT. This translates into CASSPGGAGYTDTQYF.

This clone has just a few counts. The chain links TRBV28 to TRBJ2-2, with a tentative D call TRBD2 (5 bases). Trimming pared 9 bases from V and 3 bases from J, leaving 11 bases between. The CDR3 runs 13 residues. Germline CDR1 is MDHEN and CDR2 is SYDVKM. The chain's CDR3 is CASLRRDTGELFF. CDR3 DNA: TGTGCCAGTCTTAGGCGGGACACCGGGGAGCTGTTTTTT. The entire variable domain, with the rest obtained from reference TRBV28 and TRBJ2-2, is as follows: DVKVTQSSRYLVKRTGEKVFLECVQDMDHENMFWYRQDPGLGLRLIYFSYDVKMKEKGDIPEGYSVSREKKERFSLILESASTNQTSMYLCASLRRDTGELFFGEGSRLTVL.

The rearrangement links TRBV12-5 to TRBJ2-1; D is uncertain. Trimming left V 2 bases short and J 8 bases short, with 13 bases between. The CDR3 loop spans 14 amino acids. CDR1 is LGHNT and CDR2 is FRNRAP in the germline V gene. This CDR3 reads CASGLTPEQDEQFF. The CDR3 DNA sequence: TGTGCTAGTGGTTTGACCCCGGAGCAGGATGAGCAGTTCTTC.

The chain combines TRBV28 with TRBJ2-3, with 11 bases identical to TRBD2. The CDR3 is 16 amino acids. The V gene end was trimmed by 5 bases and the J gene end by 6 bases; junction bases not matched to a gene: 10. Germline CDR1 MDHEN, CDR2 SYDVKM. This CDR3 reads CASSITIAGGRDTQYF. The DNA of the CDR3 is TGTGCCAGCAGTATAACTATAGCGGGGGGGCGTGATACGCAGTATTTT.

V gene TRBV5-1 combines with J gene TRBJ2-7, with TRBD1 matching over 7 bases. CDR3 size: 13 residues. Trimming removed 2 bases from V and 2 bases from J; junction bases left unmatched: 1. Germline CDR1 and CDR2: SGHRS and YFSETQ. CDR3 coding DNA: TGCGCCAGCAGCTTTCAGGGGGCCTACGAGCAGTACTTC. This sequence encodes CASSFQGAYEQYF. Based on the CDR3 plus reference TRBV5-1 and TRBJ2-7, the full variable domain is KAGVTQTPRYLIKTRGQQVTLSCSPISGHRSVSWYQQTPGQGLQFLFEYFSETQRNKGNFPGRFSGRQFSNSRSEMNVSTLELGDSALYLCASSFQGAYEQYFGPGTRLTVT.

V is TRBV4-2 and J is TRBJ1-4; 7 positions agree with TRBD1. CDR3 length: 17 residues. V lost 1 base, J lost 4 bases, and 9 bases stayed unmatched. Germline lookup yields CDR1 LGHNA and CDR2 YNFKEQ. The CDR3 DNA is TGTGCCAGCAGCCAAGGAGAGGGACAGAGGGGTAATGAAAAACTGTTTTTT. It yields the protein CASSQGEGQRGNEKLFF.

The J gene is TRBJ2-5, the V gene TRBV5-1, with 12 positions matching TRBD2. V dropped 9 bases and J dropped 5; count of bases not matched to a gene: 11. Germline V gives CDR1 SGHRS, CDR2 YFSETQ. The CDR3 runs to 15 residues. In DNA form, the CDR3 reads TGCGCCACCCTCCCTAGCGGGGGGGCCGAGGAGACCCAGTACTTC. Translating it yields CATLPSGGAEETQYF.

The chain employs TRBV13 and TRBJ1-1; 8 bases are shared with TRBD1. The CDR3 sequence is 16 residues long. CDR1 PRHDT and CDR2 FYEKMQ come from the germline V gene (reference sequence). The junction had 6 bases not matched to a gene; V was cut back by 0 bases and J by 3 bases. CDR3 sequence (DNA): TGTGCCAGCAGCTTAGGCGACAGGGGAGGCGACACTGAAGCTTTCTTT. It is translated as CASSLGDRGGDTEAFF. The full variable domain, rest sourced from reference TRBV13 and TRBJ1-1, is AAGVIQSPRHLIKEKRETATLKCYPIPRHDTVYWYQQGPGQDPQFLISFYEKMQSDKGSIPDRFSAQQFSDYHSELNMSSLELGDSALYFCASSLGDRGGDTEAFFGQGTRLTVV.

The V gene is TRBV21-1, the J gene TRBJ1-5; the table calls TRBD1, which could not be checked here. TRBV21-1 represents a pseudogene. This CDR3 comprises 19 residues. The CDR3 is CASSPLGQGHLYSNQPQHF. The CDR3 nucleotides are TGTGCCAGCAGCCCTTTGGGACAGGGACACCTCTATAGCAATCAGCCCCAGCATTTT.

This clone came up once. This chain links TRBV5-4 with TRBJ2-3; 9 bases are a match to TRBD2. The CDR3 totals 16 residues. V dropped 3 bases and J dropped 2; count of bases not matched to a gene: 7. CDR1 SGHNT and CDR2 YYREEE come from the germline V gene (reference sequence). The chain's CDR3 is CASSSRLAEYTDTQYF. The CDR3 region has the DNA TGTGCCAGCAGCTCCCGACTAGCGGAATACACAGATACGCAGTATTTT.

The CDR3 reads CASSIRQATNEKLFF. As DNA, the CDR3 is TGTGCCAGCAGCATAAGACAGGCAACTAATGAAAAACTGTTTTTT. J is TRBJ1-4 and V is TRBV5-4, with D possibly TRBD1 on 6 matching bases. Germline CDR1 SGHNT, CDR2 YYREEE (reference sequence). Trimming took 4 bases from V and 0 from J, leaving 10 bases between them. This CDR3 has 15 amino acids.

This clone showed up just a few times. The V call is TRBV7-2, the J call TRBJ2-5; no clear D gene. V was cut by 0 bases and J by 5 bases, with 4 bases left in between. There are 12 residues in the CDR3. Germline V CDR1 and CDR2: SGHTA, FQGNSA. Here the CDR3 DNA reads TGTGCCAGCAGCTTAGCGGAGGAGACCCAGTACTTC. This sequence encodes CASSLAEETQYF.

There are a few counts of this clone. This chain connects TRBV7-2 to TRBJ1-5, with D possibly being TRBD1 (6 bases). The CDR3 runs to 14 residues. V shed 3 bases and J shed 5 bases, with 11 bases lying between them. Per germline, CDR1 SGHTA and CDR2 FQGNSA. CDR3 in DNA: TGTGCCAGCAGCTTGGCGGACAGTTATCAGCCCCAGCATTTT. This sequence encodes CASSLADSYQPQHF.

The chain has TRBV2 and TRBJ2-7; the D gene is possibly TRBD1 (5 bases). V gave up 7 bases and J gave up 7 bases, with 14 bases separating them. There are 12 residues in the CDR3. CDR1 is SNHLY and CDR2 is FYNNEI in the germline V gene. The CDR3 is CASTVDSLEQYF. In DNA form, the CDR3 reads TGTGCCAGCACTGTTGACAGTCTGGAGCAGTACTTC.

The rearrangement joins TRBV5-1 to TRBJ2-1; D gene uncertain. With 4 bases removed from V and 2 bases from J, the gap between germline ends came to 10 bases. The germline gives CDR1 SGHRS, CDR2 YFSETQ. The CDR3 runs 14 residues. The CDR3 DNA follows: TGCGCCAGCAGCCCCCAAGGGACCTACAATGAGCAGTTCTTC. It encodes CASSPQGTYNEQFF.

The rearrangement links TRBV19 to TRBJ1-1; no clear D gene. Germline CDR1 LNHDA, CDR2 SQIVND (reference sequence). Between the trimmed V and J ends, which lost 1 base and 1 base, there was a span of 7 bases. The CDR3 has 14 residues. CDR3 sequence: CASSIAWGNTEAFF. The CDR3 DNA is TGTGCCAGTAGTATAGCGTGGGGGAACACTGAAGCTTTCTTT.